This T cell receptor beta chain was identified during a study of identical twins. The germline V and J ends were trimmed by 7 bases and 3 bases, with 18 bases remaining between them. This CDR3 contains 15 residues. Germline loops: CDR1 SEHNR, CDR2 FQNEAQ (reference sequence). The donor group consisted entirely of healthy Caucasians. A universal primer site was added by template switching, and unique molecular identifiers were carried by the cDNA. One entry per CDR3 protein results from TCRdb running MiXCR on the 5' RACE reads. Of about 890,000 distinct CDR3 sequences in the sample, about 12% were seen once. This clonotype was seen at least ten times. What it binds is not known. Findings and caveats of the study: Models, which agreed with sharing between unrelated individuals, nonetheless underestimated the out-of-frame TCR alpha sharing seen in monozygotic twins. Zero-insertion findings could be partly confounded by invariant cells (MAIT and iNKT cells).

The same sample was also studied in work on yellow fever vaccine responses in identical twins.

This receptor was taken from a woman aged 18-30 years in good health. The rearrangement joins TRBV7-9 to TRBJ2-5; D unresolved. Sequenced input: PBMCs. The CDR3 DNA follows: TGTGCCAGCACCCCTACGGCCAGAAGGGAAGAGACCCAGTACTTC. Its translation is CASTPTARREETQYF.